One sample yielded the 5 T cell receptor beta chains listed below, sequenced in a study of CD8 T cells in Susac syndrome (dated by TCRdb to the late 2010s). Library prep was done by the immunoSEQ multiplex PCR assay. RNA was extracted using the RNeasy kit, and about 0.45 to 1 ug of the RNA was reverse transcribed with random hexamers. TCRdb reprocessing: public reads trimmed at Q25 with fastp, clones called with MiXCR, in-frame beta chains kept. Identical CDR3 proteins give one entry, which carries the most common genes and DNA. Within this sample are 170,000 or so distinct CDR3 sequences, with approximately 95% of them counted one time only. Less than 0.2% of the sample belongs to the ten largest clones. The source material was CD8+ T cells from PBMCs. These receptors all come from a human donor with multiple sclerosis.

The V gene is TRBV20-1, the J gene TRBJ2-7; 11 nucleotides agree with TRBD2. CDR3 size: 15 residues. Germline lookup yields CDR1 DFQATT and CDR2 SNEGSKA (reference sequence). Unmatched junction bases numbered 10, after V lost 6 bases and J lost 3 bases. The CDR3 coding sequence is TGCAGTGCCACGATAGCGGGAGGGCGCGTCTACGAGCAGTACTTC. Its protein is CSATIAGGRVYEQYF.

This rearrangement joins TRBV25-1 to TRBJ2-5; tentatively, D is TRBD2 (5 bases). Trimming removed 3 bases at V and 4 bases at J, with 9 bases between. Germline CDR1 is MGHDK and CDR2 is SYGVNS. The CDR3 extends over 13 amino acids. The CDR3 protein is CASSDGVAETQYF. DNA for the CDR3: TGTGCCAGCAGTGACGGGGTCGCAGAGACCCAGTACTTC.

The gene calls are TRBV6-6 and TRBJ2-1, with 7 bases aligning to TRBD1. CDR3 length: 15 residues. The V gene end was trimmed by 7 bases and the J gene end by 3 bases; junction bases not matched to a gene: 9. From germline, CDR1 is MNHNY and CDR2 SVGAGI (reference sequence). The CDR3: CASNLGQADYNEQFF. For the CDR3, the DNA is TGTGCCAGCAATCTAGGACAGGCGGACTACAATGAGCAGTTCTTC.

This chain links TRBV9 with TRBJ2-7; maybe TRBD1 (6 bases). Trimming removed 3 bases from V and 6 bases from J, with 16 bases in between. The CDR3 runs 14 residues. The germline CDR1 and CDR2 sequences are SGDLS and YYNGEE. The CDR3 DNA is TGTGCCAGCAGCGCAGGACAGTCCCTCGCCGAGCAGTACTTC. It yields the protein CASSAGQSLAEQYF.

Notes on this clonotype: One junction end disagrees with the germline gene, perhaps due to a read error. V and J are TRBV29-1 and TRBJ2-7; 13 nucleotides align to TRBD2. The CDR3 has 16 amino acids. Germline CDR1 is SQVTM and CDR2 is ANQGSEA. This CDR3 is CSVEGLAGVSENEQYF. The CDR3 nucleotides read TGCAGCGTCGAAGGACTAGCGGGAGTATCCGAAAACGAGCAGTACTTC.